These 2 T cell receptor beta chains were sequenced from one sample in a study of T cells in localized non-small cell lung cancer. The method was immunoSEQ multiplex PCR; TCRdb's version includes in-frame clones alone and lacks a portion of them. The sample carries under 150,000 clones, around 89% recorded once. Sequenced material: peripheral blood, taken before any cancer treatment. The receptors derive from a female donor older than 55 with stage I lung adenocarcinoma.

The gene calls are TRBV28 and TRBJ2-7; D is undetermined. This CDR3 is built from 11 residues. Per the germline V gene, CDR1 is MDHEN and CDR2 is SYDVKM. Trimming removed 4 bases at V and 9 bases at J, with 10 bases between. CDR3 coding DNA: TGTGCCAGCAGTTCAGGTTTCAGGCAGTACTTC. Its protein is CASSSGFRQYF.

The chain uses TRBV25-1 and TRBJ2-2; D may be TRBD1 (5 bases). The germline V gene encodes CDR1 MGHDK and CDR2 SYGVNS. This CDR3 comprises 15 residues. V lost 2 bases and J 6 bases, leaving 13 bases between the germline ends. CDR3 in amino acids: CASSEGGRGPGELFF. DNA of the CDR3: TGTGCCAGCAGTGAAGGCGGAAGGGGTCCCGGGGAGCTGTTTTTT.